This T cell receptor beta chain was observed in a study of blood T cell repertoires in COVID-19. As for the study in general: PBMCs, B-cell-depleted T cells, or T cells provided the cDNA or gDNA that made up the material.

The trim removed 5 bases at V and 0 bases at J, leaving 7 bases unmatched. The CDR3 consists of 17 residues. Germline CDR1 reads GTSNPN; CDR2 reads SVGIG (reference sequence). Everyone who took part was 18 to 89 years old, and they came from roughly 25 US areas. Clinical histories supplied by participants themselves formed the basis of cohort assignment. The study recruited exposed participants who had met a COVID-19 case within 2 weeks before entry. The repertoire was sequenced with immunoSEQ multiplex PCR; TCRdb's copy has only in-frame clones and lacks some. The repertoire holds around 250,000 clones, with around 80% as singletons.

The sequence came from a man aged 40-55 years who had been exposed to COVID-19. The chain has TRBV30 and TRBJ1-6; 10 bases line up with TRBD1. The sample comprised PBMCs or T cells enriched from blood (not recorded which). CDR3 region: CAWSGQGKSSYNSPLHF. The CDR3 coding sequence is TGTGCCTGGTCGGGACAGGGGAAAAGCTCCTATAATTCACCCCTCCACTTT. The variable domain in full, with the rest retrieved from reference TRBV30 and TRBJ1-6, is SQTIHQWPATLVQPVGSPLSLECTVEGTSNPNLYWYRQAAGRGLQLLFYSVGIGQISSEVPQNLSASRPQDRQFILSSKKLLLSDSGFYLCAWSGQGKSSYNSPLHFGNGTRLTVT.